The 8 T cell receptor beta chains given below trace back to one sample, sequenced in a study of blood T cell repertoires in COVID-19. This table comes from immunoSEQ multiplex PCR, and its TCRdb copy is limited to in-frame clones, with some not included. The sample carries hundreds of thousands of clones, roughly 90% recorded once. The sequencing sample was made of peripheral blood. Receptors originate from a woman aged 40 to 49 with COVID-19, enrolled during active disease.

The chain joins TRBV4-3 to TRBJ1-2, with TRBD1 matching over 8 bases. The CDR3 loop spans 16 amino acids. The germline gives CDR1 LGHNA, CDR2 YSLEER. Losses at the gene ends were 0 bases for V and 2 bases for J; bases not matched to a gene: 5. The CDR3 nucleotides are TGCGCCAGCAGCCAAGATTGGGGGACAGGAAACTATGGCTACACCTTC. It specifies CASSQDWGTGNYGYTF.

J is TRBJ1-2 and V is TRBV5-1; the match to TRBD1 covers 8 bases. Germline CDR1 reads SGHRS; CDR2 reads YFSETQ. This CDR3 comprises 17 residues. V trimming: 0 bases; J trimming: 0 bases; junction bases outside the gene matches: 7. In nucleotides, the CDR3 is TGCGCCAGCAGCTTGGTCCAGGGGGCGCCCCCTAACTATGGCTACACCTTC. Its protein is CASSLVQGAPPNYGYTF.

The V and J genes are TRBV6-5 and TRBJ2-5; tentative D call: TRBD2 (5 bases). The CDR3 has 13 residues. Trimming left V 4 bases short and J 3 bases short, with 9 bases between. Germline V gene sequence: CDR1 MNHEY, CDR2 SVGAGI. The CDR3 coding sequence is TGTGCCAGCAGTTCCCGGGGAGAAGAGACCCAGTACTTC. It translates to CASSSRGEETQYF.

This clone has a single count. This sequence joins TRBV5-1 and TRBJ2-7, with TRBD2 as a possible D gene (6 bases). V was trimmed by 3 bases and J by 3 bases, leaving 16 bases between them. There are 15 residues in the CDR3. The germline V gene has CDR1 SGHRS and CDR2 YFSETQ. The CDR3 here is CASSSIAEHDYEQYF. As DNA, the CDR3 is TGCGCCAGCAGCTCCATAGCGGAGCACGACTACGAGCAGTACTTC.

The chain links TRBV4-1 to TRBJ2-7; TRBD2 matches at 7 bases. Germline-derived CDR1 and CDR2 are MGHRA and YSYEKL. CDR3 length: 16 amino acids. After removal of 0 bases from V and 2 bases from J, the junction contained 7 bases not matched to a gene. CDR3 DNA sequence: TGCGCCAGCAGCCAAGATCATCTCGGGAGGACCTACGAGCAGTACTTC. Its translation: CASSQDHLGRTYEQYF.

The chain employs TRBV25-1 and TRBJ2-1; TRBD1 might be the D (5 bases). V shed 4 bases and J shed 0 bases, with 10 bases lying between them. The CDR3 contains 15 residues. Looked up from germline, CDR1 is MGHDK and CDR2 is SYGVNS. The CDR3 protein is CASSASQGSYNEQFF. For the CDR3, the DNA is TGTGCCAGCAGTGCCTCCCAGGGCTCCTACAATGAGCAGTTCTTC.

The chain has TRBV11-3 and TRBJ2-3; 11 bases line up with TRBD2. V shed 4 bases, J shed 2 bases, and the junction held 5 bases outside the gene matches. CDR1 and CDR2 (germline): SGHNT, YENEEA. The CDR3 has 16 amino acids. The CDR3 nucleotides are TGTGCCAGCAGCTCCGGGACTAGCGGAATCACAGATACGCAGTATTTT. Its translation is CASSSGTSGITDTQYF.

This chain joins TRBV2 and TRBJ1-4; D may be TRBD1 (5 bases). V was shortened by 0 bases and J by 3 bases, with 17 bases between the two germline ends. CDR1 and CDR2 from the germline V gene are SNHLY and FYNNEI. The length of the CDR3 is 18 residues. The CDR3 loop is CASSEATKGHVSNEKLFF. CDR3 bases: TGTGCCAGCAGTGAAGCGACGAAGGGGCACGTTTCTAATGAAAAACTGTTTTTT.